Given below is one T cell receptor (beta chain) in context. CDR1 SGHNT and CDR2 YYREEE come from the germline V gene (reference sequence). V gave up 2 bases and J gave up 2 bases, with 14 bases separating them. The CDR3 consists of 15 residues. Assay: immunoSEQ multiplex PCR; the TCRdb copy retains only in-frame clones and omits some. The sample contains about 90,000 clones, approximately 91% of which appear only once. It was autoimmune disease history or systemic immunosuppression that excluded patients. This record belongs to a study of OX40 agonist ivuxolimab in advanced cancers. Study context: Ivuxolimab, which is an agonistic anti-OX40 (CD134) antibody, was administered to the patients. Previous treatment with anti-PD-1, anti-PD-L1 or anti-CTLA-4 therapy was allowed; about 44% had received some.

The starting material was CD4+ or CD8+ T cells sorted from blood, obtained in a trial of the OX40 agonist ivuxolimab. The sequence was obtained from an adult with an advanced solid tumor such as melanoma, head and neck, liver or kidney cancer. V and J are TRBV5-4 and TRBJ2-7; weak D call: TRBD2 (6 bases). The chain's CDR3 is CASSFRGGSAYEQYF. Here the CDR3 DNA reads TGTGCCAGCAGCTTTCGTGGGGGGTCTGCCTACGAGCAGTACTTC.